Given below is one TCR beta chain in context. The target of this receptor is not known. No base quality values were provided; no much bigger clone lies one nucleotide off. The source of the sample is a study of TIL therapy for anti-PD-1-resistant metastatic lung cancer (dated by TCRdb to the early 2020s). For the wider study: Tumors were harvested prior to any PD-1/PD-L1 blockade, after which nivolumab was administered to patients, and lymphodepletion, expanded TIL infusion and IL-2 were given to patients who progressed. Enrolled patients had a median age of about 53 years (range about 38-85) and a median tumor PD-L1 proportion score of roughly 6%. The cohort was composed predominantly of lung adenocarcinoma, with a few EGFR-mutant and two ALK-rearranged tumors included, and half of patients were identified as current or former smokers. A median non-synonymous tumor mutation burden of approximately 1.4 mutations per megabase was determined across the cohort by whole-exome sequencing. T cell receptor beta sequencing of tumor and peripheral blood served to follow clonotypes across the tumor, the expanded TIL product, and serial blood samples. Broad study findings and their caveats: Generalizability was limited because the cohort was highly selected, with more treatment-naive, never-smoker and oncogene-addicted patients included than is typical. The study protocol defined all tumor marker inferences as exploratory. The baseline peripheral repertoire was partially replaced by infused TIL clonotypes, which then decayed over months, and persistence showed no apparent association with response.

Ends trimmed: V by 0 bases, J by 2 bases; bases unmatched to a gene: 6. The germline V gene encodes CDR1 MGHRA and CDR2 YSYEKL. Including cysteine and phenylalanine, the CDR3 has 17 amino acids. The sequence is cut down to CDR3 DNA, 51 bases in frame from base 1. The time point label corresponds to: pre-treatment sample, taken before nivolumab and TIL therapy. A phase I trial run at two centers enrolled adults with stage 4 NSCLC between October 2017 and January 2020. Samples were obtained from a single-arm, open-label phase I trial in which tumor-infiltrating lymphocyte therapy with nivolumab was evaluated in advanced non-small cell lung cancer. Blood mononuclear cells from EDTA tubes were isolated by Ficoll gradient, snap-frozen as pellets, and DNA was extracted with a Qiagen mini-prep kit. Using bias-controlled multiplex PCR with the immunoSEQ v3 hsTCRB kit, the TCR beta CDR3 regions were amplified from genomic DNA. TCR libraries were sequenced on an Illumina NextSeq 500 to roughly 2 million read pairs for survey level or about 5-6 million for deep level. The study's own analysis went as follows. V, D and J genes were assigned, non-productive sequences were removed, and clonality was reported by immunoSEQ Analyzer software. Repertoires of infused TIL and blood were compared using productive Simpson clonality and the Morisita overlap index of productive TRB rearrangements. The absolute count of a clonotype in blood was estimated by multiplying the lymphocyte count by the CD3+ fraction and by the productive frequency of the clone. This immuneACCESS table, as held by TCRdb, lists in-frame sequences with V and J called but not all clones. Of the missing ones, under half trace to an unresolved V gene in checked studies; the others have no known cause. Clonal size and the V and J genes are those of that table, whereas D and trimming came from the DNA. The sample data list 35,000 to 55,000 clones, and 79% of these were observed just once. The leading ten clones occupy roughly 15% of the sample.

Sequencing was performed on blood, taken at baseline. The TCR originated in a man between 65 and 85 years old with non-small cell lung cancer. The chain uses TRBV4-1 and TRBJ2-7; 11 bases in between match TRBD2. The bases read TGCGCCAGCAGCCAAGATAGCGGGACTAGCGGTACCTACGAGCAGTACTTC. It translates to CASSQDSGTSGTYEQYF.